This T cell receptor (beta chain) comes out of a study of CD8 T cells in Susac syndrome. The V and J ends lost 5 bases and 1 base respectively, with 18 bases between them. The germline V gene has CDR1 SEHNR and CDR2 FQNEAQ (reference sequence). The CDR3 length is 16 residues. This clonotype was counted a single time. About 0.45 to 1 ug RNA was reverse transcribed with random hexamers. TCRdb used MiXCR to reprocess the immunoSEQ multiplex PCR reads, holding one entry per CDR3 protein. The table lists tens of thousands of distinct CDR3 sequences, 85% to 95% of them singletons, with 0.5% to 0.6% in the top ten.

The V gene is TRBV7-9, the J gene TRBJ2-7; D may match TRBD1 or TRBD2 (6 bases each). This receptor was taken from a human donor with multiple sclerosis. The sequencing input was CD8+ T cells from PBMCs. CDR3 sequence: CASSPRGSGSSYEQYF. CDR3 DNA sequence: TGTGCCAGCAGCCCCAGGGGTAGCGGTTCATCCTACGAGCAGTACTTC.